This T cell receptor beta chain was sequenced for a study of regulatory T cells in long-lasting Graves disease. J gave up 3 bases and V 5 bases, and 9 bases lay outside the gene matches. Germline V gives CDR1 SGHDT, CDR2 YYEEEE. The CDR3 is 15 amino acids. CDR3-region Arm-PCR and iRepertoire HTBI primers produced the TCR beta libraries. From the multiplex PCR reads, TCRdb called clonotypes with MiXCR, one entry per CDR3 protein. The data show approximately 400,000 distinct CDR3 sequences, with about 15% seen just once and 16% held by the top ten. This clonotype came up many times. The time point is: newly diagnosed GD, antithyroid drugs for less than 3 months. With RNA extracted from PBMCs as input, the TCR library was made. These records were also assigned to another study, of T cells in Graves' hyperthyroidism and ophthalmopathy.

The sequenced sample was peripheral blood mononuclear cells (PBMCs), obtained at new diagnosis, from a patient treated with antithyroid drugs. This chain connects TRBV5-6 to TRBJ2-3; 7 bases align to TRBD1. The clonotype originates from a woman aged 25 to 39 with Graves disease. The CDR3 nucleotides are TGTGCCAGCAGTAAATCATACAGGGGTACAGATACGCAGTATTTT. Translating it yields CASSKSYRGTDTQYF.